This is a list of T cell receptor beta chains from one sample in a study of cytomegalovirus exposure and HLA in healthy donors. The method was immunoSEQ multiplex PCR; TCRdb's version includes in-frame clones alone and lacks a portion of them. The sample yields 100,000 or so clones, approximately 70% seen once. The sample taken for sequencing was PBMCs. The source of these receptors is a man in his forties in good health and CMV-seropositive. CDR3s include the opening cysteine and the closing phenylalanine or tryptophan.

V gene	J gene	CDR3 length	CDR3 protein
TRBV5-6	TRBJ2-5	14	CASSLVQGGETQYF
TRBV10-3	TRBJ1-2	13	CAISLDSNYGYTF
TRBV9	TRBJ1-1	16	CASSVTPGHQNTEAFF
TRBV6-6	TRBJ1-2	14	CASSYQGASYGYTF
TRBV30	TRBJ1-3	12	CAFTGSGNTIYF
TRBV4-1	TRBJ1-1	15	CASSRGQGAYTEAFF
TRBV9	TRBJ1-2	15	CASSPYRGRGYGYTF
TRBV7-9	TRBJ1-1	15	CASSASGTGVTEAFF
TRBV28	TRBJ1-5	13	CASSLESNQPQHF
TRBV9	TRBJ2-1	16	CASSGLAGYSYNEQFF
TRBV6-1	TRBJ2-7	10	CASSGREQYF
TRBV19	TRBJ1-3	14	CASCSQRYGNTIYF
TRBV11-2	TRBJ2-3	19	CASRKGVSWYSTSTDTQYF
TRBV11-2	TRBJ2-7	13	CASSLGGGAEQYF
TRBV7-9	TRBJ1-2	15	CASSLRDRGYYGYTF
TRBV7-7	TRBJ2-2	15	CASSLDGQGGGELFF
TRBV6-5	TRBJ1-5	13	CASTYGRGSYEHF
TRBV27	TRBJ1-1	15	CASSYLGVQNTEAFF
TRBV4-2	TRBJ2-3	13	CASSQDRGGTQYF
TRBV6-5	TRBJ2-1	16	CASSYSPTGGFNEQFF
TRBV13	TRBJ2-3	12	CASSLSGDTQYF
TRBV6-6	TRBJ2-7	13	CASSYDRSYEQYF
TRBV6-1	TRBJ2-7	13	CASSQGGSYEQYF
TRBV7-9	TRBJ2-1	18	CASSPPGLAGGPENEQFF